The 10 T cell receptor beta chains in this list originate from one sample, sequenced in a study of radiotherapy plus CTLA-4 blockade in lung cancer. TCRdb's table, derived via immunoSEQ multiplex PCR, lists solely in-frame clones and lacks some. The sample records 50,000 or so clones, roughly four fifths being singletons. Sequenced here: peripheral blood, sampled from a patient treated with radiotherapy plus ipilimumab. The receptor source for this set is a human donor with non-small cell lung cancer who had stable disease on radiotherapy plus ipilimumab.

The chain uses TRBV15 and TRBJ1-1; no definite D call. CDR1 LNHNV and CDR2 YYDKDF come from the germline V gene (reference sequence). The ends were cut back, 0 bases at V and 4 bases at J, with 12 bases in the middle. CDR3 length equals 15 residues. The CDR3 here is CATSRDHRSSTEAFF. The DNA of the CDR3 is TGTGCCACCAGCAGAGATCACCGGTCGAGCACTGAAGCTTTCTTT.

The CDR3 coding sequence is TGCAGTGCTAGAGGCCCCGAAATAAAGTACTTC. This sequence encodes CSARGPEIKYF. The chain is built from TRBV20-1 and TRBJ2-5; D unresolved. V was pared by 1 base and J by 12 bases, with 12 bases between. This CDR3 comprises 11 residues. Germline assignment: CDR1 DFQATT and CDR2 SNEGSKA (reference sequence).

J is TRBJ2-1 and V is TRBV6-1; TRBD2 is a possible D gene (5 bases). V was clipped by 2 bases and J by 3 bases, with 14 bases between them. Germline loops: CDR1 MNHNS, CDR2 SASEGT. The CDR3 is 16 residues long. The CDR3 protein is CASSENGPSGYNEQFF. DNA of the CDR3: TGTGCCAGCAGTGAAAACGGACCCAGCGGCTACAATGAGCAGTTCTTC.

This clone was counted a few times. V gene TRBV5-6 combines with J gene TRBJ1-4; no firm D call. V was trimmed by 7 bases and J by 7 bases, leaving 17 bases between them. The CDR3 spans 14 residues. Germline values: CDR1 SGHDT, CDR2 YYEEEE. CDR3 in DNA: TGTGCCAGCTCATCCCCGTCAGGAAGTGAAAAACTGTTTTTT. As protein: CASSSPSGSEKLFF.

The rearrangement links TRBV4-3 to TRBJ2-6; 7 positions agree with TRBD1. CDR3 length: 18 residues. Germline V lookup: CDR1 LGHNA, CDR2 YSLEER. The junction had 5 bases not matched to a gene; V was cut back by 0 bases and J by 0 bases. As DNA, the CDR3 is TGCGCCAGCAGCCAAGATGACAGGGCCTCCTCTGGGGCCAACGTCCTGACTTTC. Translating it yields CASSQDDRASSGANVLTF.

CDR3 bases: TGTGCCTGGAACCCTTCTCAATTCACTGAAGCTTTCTTT. Amino acid sequence: CAWNPSQFTEAFF. This chain links TRBV30 with TRBJ1-1; the D is unclear. Germline V gives CDR1 GTSNPN, CDR2 SVGIG (reference sequence). This CDR3 is 13 amino acids long. Trimming shortened V by 4 bases and J by 4 bases, and 13 bases separated the two germline ends.

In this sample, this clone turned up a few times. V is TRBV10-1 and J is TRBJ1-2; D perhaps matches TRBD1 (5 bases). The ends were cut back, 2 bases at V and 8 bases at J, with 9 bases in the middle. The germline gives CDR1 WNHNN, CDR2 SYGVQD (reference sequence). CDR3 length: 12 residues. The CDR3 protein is CASSERRDGYTF. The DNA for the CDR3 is TGCGCCAGCAGTGAGCGTCGGGACGGCTACACCTTC.

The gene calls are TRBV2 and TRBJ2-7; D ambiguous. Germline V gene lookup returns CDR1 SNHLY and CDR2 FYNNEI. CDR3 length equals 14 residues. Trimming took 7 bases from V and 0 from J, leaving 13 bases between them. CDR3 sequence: CASKDGSSSYEQYF. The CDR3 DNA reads TGTGCCAGCAAAGACGGGTCAAGCTCCTACGAGCAGTACTTC.

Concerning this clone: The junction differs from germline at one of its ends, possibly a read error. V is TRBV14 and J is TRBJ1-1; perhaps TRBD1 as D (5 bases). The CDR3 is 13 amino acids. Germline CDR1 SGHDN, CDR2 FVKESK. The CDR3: CASSLQMDTETFF. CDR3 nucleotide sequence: TGTGCCAGCAGCCTGCAAATGGACACTGAAACTTTCTTT. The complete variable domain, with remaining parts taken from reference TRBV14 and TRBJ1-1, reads EAGVTQFPSHSVIEKGQTVTLRCDPISGHDNLYWYRRVMGKEIKFLLHFVKESKQDESGMPNNRFLAERTGGTYSTLKVQPAELEDSGVYFCASSLQMDTETFFGQGTRLTVV.

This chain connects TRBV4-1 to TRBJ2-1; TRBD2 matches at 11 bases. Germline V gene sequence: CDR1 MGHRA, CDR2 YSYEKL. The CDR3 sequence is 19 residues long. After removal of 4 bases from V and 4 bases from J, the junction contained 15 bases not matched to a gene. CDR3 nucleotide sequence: TGCGCCAGCAGCCCGATTGTAGCGGGGGGGAGGTCCCCGTACAATGAGCAGTTCTTC. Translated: CASSPIVAGGRSPYNEQFF.